The clone carrying this T cell receptor beta chain was detected ten times or more. Donors uniformly comprised healthy Caucasians. TCRdb re-called the 5' RACE reads through MiXCR, storing one row per CDR3 protein. The sample has about 530,000 distinct CDR3 sequences, 13% to 15% seen once. CDR1 and CDR2 from the germline V gene are SGHRS and YFSETQ. V lost 3 bases to trimming and J lost 4 bases; unmatched junction nucleotides: 5. This CDR3 spans 15 amino acids. This sample stems from a study of identical twins. These data were likewise used in another study, on yellow fever vaccine responses in identical twins.

This receptor was taken from a woman in her late teens or twenties in good health. Sequenced sample: CD4+ T cells sorted from blood. The genes are TRBV5-1 and TRBJ2-7; TRBD2 agrees at 12 bases. The CDR3 protein is CASSSGLAGSYEQYF. DNA of the CDR3: TGCGCCAGCAGCTCGGGACTAGCGGGTTCTTACGAGCAGTACTTC. The whole variable domain, filled in from reference TRBV5-1 and TRBJ2-7, reads KAGVTQTPRYLIKTRGQQVTLSCSPISGHRSVSWYQQTPGQGLQFLFEYFSETQRNKGNFPGRFSGRQFSNSRSEMNVSTLELGDSALYLCASSSGLAGSYEQYFGPGTRLTVT.